The 25 T cell receptor beta chains below all came from one sample that was sequenced in a study of OX40 agonist ivuxolimab in advanced cancers. Sequencing was performed with immunoSEQ multiplex PCR; in TCRdb, only in-frame clones are kept and a portion is missing. The sample carries roughly 75,000 clones, around 89% recorded once. The source material was CD4+ or CD8+ T cells sorted from blood, sampled in a trial of the OX40 agonist ivuxolimab. These receptors all stem from an adult with an advanced solid tumor such as melanoma, head and neck, liver or kidney cancer.

The rearrangement uses TRBV27 and TRBJ1-2, with D tentatively TRBD1 (6 bases). Trimming cost V 8 bases and J 4 bases, with 17 bases left between them. Germline loops: CDR1 MNHEY, CDR2 SMNVEV (reference sequence). CDR3 length equals 14 residues. The CDR3 sequence is CASGLLGQSYGYTF. CDR3 sequence (DNA): TGTGCCAGCGGACTTCTGGGACAAAGCTATGGCTACACCTTC.

The genes are TRBV7-2 and TRBJ1-4; D remains ambiguous. Germline V gives CDR1 SGHTA, CDR2 FQGNSA. The CDR3 contains 17 residues. V lost 4 bases to trimming and J lost 0 bases, with 15 bases between them. The CDR3 loop is CASSSEGRTTTNEKLFF. CDR3 DNA: TGTGCCAGCAGCTCCGAGGGTAGGACCACAACTAATGAAAAACTGTTTTTT.

The J gene is TRBJ1-1, the V gene TRBV5-1, with D possibly matching TRBD1 (5 bases). The germline CDR1 and CDR2 sequences are SGHRS and YFSETQ. The V end was cut by 4 bases, the J end by 0 bases, with 16 bases between. The CDR3 is made up of 16 amino acids. The CDR3 is CASSPGAPGMNTEAFF. The CDR3 region has the DNA TGCGCCAGCAGCCCCGGGGCCCCCGGAATGAACACTGAAGCTTTCTTT.

The chain has TRBV19 and TRBJ2-6; TRBD1 is a possible D gene (5 bases). CDR3 length equals 15 residues. With 1 base removed from V and 2 bases from J, the gap between germline ends came to 6 bases. Germline-derived CDR1 and CDR2 are LNHDA and SQIVND (reference sequence). Here the CDR3 DNA reads TGTGCCAGTAGTATAGGGGGCACTGGGGCCAACGTCCTGACTTTC. Its protein is CASSIGGTGANVLTF. Filled out from reference TRBV19 and TRBJ2-6, the complete variable domain reads DGGITQSPKYLFRKEGQNVTLSCEQNLNHDAMYWYRQDPGQGLRLIYYSQIVNDFQKGDIAEGYSVSREKKESFPLTVTSAQKNPTAFYLCASSIGGTGANVLTFGAGSRLTVL.

This chain joins TRBV9 and TRBJ2-7, with a possible D match to TRBD2 (6 bases). Germline V gene sequence: CDR1 SGDLS, CDR2 YYNGEE. Trimming pared 2 bases from V and 1 base from J, leaving 10 bases between. The CDR3 spans 14 residues. The CDR3 region is CASSVGEDSYEQYF. The CDR3 region has the DNA TGTGCCAGCAGCGTTGGGGAGGATTCCTACGAGCAGTACTTC. The whole variable domain, remainder taken from reference TRBV9 and TRBJ2-7, is DSGVTQTPKHLITATGQRVTLRCSPRSGDLSVYWYQQSLDQGLQFLIQYYNGEERAKGNILERFSAQQFPDLHSELNLSSLELGDSALYFCASSVGEDSYEQYFGPGTRLTVT.

J is TRBJ2-3 and V is TRBV6-6; 13 bases match TRBD2. Germline trimming cut 4 bases from V and 4 bases from J; bases unmatched to any gene: 5. This CDR3 comprises 16 residues. CDR1 and CDR2 (germline): MNHNY, SVGAGI (reference sequence). As DNA, the CDR3 is TGTGCCAGCAGTTGGACTAGCGGGGGTTCGTCAGATACGCAGTATTTT. Its protein is CASSWTSGGSSDTQYF.

The chain has TRBV6-6 and TRBJ2-7; no reliable D call. The V end lost 2 bases, the J end lost 2 bases, and 7 bases lay between the germline ends. CDR1 is MNHNY, CDR2 SVGAGI, per germline (reference sequence). The length of the CDR3 is 13 residues. CDR3 protein: CASSYLQTYEQYF. The CDR3 nucleotides read TGTGCCAGCAGTTACCTTCAGACCTACGAGCAGTACTTC.

This clone was recorded only once. This sequence joins TRBV5-1 and TRBJ2-7; 9 bases align to TRBD2. The CDR3 runs 15 residues. After removal of 1 base from V and 6 bases from J, the junction contained 8 bases not matched to a gene. Germline V gene lookup returns CDR1 SGHRS and CDR2 YFSETQ. CDR3 DNA: TGCGCCAGCAGCTTGTGGCGGGAGGGCCGAGGCGAGCAGTACTTC. This encodes CASSLWREGRGEQYF.

The J gene is TRBJ2-1, the V gene TRBV6-5; TRBD2 aligns across 9 bases. The CDR3 is 14 residues long. Germline V gene data show CDR1 as MNHEY and CDR2 as SVGAGI. The junction had 3 bases not matched to a gene; V was cut back by 6 bases and J by 3 bases. This CDR3 reads CASSAGGFYNEQFF. CDR3 DNA sequence: TGTGCCAGCAGCGCGGGGGGGTTCTACAATGAGCAGTTCTTC.

The chain links TRBV5-1 to TRBJ2-7; weak D call: TRBD1 (6 bases). The length of the CDR3 is 15 residues. Germline V CDR1 and CDR2: SGHRS, YFSETQ. Trimming pared 7 bases from V and 0 bases from J, leaving 17 bases between. The CDR3 DNA sequence: TGCGCCAGCTCGGATGTGTCAGGGGCCTCCTACGAGCAGTACTTC. Its protein product is CASSDVSGASYEQYF.

This clone occurred many times. The chain recombines TRBV27 with TRBJ1-5; 9 bases are shared with TRBD1. The germline CDR1 and CDR2 sequences are MNHEY and SMNVEV (reference sequence). Trimming at V came to 3 bases and at J to 7 bases, leaving 10 bases not matched to a gene. CDR3 size: 16 residues. CDR3: CASSFAGTGNEQPQHF. The CDR3 DNA follows: TGTGCCAGCAGTTTCGCCGGGACAGGGAATGAACAGCCCCAGCATTTT.

V and J are TRBV5-8 and TRBJ2-1, with TRBD2 identical over 11 bases. Germline CDR1 reads SGHTS; CDR2 reads YDEGEE. The CDR3 length is 15 residues. The V segment lost 4 bases and the J segment 4 bases; nucleotides outside the gene matches: 4. CDR3 nucleotide sequence: TGTGCCAGCAGCCCGACTAGCGGGGAATACAATGAGCAGTTCTTC. Residues: CASSPTSGEYNEQFF. Drawing the rest from reference TRBV5-8 and TRBJ2-1, the complete variable domain is EAGVTQSPTHLIKTRGQQATLRCSPISGHTSVYWYQQALGLGLQFLLWYDEGEERNRGNFPPRFSGRQFPNYSSELNVNALELEDSALYLCASSPTSGEYNEQFFGPGTRLTVL.

The rearrangement links TRBV10-3 to TRBJ1-2; 8 bases align to TRBD1. The V gene end was trimmed by 0 bases and the J gene end by 5 bases; junction bases not matched to a gene: 11. The germline CDR1 and CDR2 sequences are ENHRY and SYGVKD. The CDR3 sequence is 17 residues long. CDR3 nucleotide sequence: TGTGCCATCAGTGAGTCGACGAGGCGGACAGGGAGGTATGGCTACACCTTC. It translates to CAISESTRRTGRYGYTF.

The DNA of the CDR3 is TGTGCCAGCAGTCAGATACAGGGGCGCAATCAGCCCCAGCATTTT. Translation: CASSQIQGRNQPQHF. The chain links TRBV6-6 to TRBJ1-5, with TRBD1 identical over 7 bases. The CDR3 has 15 amino acids. CDR1 is MNHNY, CDR2 SVGAGI, per germline (reference sequence). Unmatched junction bases numbered 6, after V lost 5 bases and J lost 2 bases.

The chain links TRBV4-2 to TRBJ1-1, with D possibly TRBD1 on 5 matching bases. This CDR3 is built from 14 residues. V lost 8 bases to trimming and J lost 1 base, with 14 bases between them. Germline loops: CDR1 LGHNA, CDR2 YNFKEQ. The DNA of the CDR3 is TGTGCCAGCTCCCGGCTGGGGGGGAACACTGAAGCTTTCTTT. This encodes CASSRLGGNTEAFF.

The chain has TRBV27 and TRBJ1-2; D perhaps matches TRBD1 (5 bases). The CDR3 length is 15 residues. CDR1 is MNHEY, CDR2 SMNVEV, per germline (reference sequence). Trimming left V 6 bases short and J 7 bases short, with 21 bases between. The CDR3 sequence is CASRGDGRDDLGYTF. The CDR3 nucleotides read TGTGCCAGCAGAGGTGATGGCAGGGACGATCTTGGCTACACCTTC.

This clone is termed medium-sized. The rearrangement links TRBV27 to TRBJ2-1; possibly TRBD2 for D (6 bases). V was trimmed by 7 bases and J by 2 bases, leaving 18 bases between them. The CDR3 has 16 amino acids. Germline lookup yields CDR1 MNHEY and CDR2 SMNVEV (reference sequence). In nucleotides, the CDR3 is TGTGCCAGCACCCTCAACTCAGGCGGGGCCTACAATGAGCAGTTCTTC. It is translated as CASTLNSGGAYNEQFF.

This clone has just one count. This chain links TRBV30 with TRBJ2-7; no firm D call. This CDR3 has 11 amino acids. V lost 3 bases, J lost 2 bases, and 5 bases lay in between. The germline V gene encodes CDR1 GTSNPN and CDR2 SVGIG (reference sequence). CDR3 residues: CAWRSPYEQYF. The CDR3 DNA reads as TGTGCCTGGAGATCCCCCTACGAGCAGTACTTC. The full variable domain, its missing parts supplied by reference TRBV30 and TRBJ2-7, is SQTIHQWPATLVQPVGSPLSLECTVEGTSNPNLYWYRQAAGRGLQLLFYSVGIGQISSEVPQNLSASRPQDRQFILSSKKLLLSDSGFYLCAWRSPYEQYFGPGTRLTVT.

This chain connects TRBV28 to TRBJ2-3; maybe TRBD2 (5 bases). The CDR3 runs to 16 residues. Between the trimmed V and J ends, which lost 9 bases and 1 base, there was a span of 20 bases. Germline assignment: CDR1 MDHEN and CDR2 SYDVKM. The CDR3 bases are TGTGCCAGTCAGCCACCCGGAGGTCCCCGCACAGATACGCAGTATTTT. This encodes CASQPPGGPRTDTQYF.

This clone was observed a few times. V gene TRBV4-2 combines with J gene TRBJ2-1, with D unclear. Trimming removed 6 bases from V and 3 bases from J, with 15 bases in between. From germline, CDR1 is LGHNA and CDR2 YNFKEQ. This CDR3 has 15 amino acids. The CDR3 is CASSPERADYNEQFF. The CDR3 nucleotides are TGTGCCAGCAGTCCCGAGAGAGCTGACTACAATGAGCAGTTCTTC.

This clone was detected only a few times. The chain joins TRBV7-9 to TRBJ1-3; D gene ambiguous. Trimming shortened V by 2 bases and J by 0 bases, and 5 bases separated the two germline ends. Germline V gene sequence: CDR1 SEHNR, CDR2 FQNEAQ (reference sequence). This CDR3 region has 14 residues. DNA for the CDR3: TGTGCCAGCAGCTTAATACTCTCTGGAAACACCATATATTTT. It encodes CASSLILSGNTIYF.

The rearrangement joins TRBV18 to TRBJ2-3; TRBD2 matches at 11 bases. This CDR3 spans 17 amino acids. Germline V gives CDR1 KGHSH, CDR2 LQKENI. V shed 1 base, J shed 6 bases, and the junction held 9 bases outside the gene matches. CDR3 coding DNA: TGTGCCAGCTCACCACATTTTGCACTAGCGGGAGCTGATACGCAGTATTTT. Translated, it gives CASSPHFALAGADTQYF.

The chain recombines TRBV5-5 with TRBJ1-1; D gene uncertain. The germline V gene encodes CDR1 SGHKS and CDR2 YYEKEE (reference sequence). The V gene lost 2 bases and the J gene lost 4 bases, with 12 bases spanning the gap. The CDR3 extends over 14 amino acids. The CDR3 coding sequence is TGTGCCAGCAGCTTAACACCAGCTTTCACTGAAGCTTTCTTT. This codes for CASSLTPAFTEAFF.

The chain has TRBV7-9 and TRBJ1-1; 7 bases map to TRBD1. Germline loops: CDR1 SEHNR, CDR2 FQNEAQ (reference sequence). This CDR3 contains 14 residues. The J segment lost 7 bases and the V segment lost 1 base, leaving 6 bases of the junction unmatched. CDR3 coding DNA: TGTGCCAGCAGCTTAGAATCAGGGGGGGATGAAGCTTTCTTT. It codes for CASSLESGGDEAFF.

The chain employs TRBV30 and TRBJ2-1; 8 nucleotides align to TRBD2. Germline V CDR1 and CDR2: GTSNPN, SVGIG (reference sequence). V shed 3 bases, J shed 0 bases, and the junction held 4 bases outside the gene matches. This CDR3 comprises 15 residues. The CDR3 bases are TGTGCCTGGAGCGGAGCGGGGGACTCCTACAATGAGCAGTTCTTC. Translation: CAWSGAGDSYNEQFF.